The clone carrying this TCR beta chain has ten or more counts. This specimen belongs to a study of T cell repertoires in cytomegalovirus infection. About the research overall: Public TCR beta signatures indicated both CMV infection and matching HLA type.

This CDR3 is 15 amino acids long. V dropped 2 bases and J dropped 3; count of bases not matched to a gene: 2. CDR1 is SGHTA, CDR2 FQGNSA, per germline. TCRdb fed the reads into MiXCR, producing one record per CDR3 protein. The sample consists of fewer than 85,000 distinct CDR3 sequences, around 3.8% of them appearing once. The receptor was derived from a human donor in good health (CMV status not recorded). Some clones in this sample may be carry-over from other donors' samples. This rearrangement joins TRBV7-2 to TRBJ2-1; 9 bases fit TRBD2. Specimen: PBMCs. The CDR3 spells CASSLSSGIYNEQFF. The CDR3 DNA reads TGTGCCAGCAGCTTATCTAGCGGGATCTACAATGAGCAGTTCTTC.